Below are 8 T cell receptor beta chains sequenced from a single sample in a study of tumor-infiltrating lymphocytes in primary liver carcinoma (dated by TCRdb to about 2017). Without any cell sorting, total RNA and DNA were co-extracted from approximately 20-30 mg of bulk tissue using the AllPrep DNA/RNA mini kit. The run used an Illumina HiSeq 2500. A constant-region primer and ProtoScript II reverse transcriptase were used to reverse-transcribe TCRbeta-specific cDNA from roughly 480 ng total RNA. TCRbeta libraries were built with three nested multiplex PCR rounds, a slightly modified ARM-PCR procedure. Multiplex TRBV1-TRBV30 forward primers and a Cbeta reverse primer were used in the first two PCR rounds, each of which was run for around 10 cycles. The raw public data were reprocessed by TCRdb itself: fastp quality trimming at Q25, MiXCR clonotype calling, in-frame beta chains only. Under each unique CDR3 protein, matching rows form one entry showing the most common genes and DNA. The sample has roughly 36,000 distinct CDR3 sequences on record, approximately 71% of them singletons. Around two fifths of the sample rests with the top ten.

Input material: tumor-adjacent normal liver tissue. The origin of the receptors is a man aged 40-49 years with primary liver carcinoma and hepatitis B virus infection.

Comments on this clonotype: Relative to the germline gene, one junction end is altered; a read error may explain this. This sequence joins TRBV6-1 and TRBJ1-1; 8 bases agree with TRBD1. Germline V lookup: CDR1 MNHNS, CDR2 SASEGT. This CDR3 comprises 17 residues. The CDR3 region has the DNA TGTGCCACCAGTGATGGAGAAGGGCAGGGGGCTAACACTGAAGCTTTCTTT. It specifies CATSDGEGQGANTEAFF.

In the case of this clonotype: The junction departs from the called germline gene at one end, perhaps through a read error. The rearrangement joins TRBV10-3 to TRBJ2-5; TRBD2 agrees at 8 bases. This CDR3 has 15 amino acids. Germline CDR1 reads ENHRY; CDR2 reads SYGVKD. In DNA, the CDR3 is TGTGCCATCAATGGCCCTGGCGGGAGGCGGGAGACCCAATACTTC. Its translation: CAINGPGGRRETQYF.

A remark on this clonotype: Sequence at one end of the junction differs from germline and may be a read error. The gene calls are TRBV5-4 and TRBJ2-1; the D gene is possibly TRBD2 (6 bases). The germline CDR1 and CDR2 sequences are SGHNT and YYREEE (reference sequence). The CDR3 loop spans 16 amino acids. For the CDR3, the DNA is TGTGCCAGCGACCCCGGCGGAGGGGTCTATGTGAATGAGCAGTTCTTT. This sequence encodes CASDPGGGVYVNEQFF.

The sample holds a few counts of this clonotype. The chain carries TRBV6-1 and TRBJ2-7, with D perhaps TRBD1 or TRBD2 (5 bases each). V dropped 4 bases and J dropped 4 bases, with 17 bases sitting between them. CDR1 MNHNS and CDR2 SASEGT come from the germline V gene. The CDR3 has 15 amino acids. DNA for the CDR3: TGTGCCAGCAGTGCTTCGACTAACAGGAGTTACGAGCAGTACTTC. Protein product: CASSASTNRSYEQYF.

To note about this clonotype: An end of the junction differs from the germline gene, which may be a read error. The chain carries TRBV28 and TRBJ1-5, with D unresolved. The V gene's germline CDR1 is MDHEN and CDR2 SYDVKM. This CDR3 comprises 13 residues. The CDR3, as DNA: TGTGCCAGTTCTCTGGGCGGACCACAACCCCAGCACTTT. Translated, it gives CASSLGGPQPQHF.

The chain links TRBV13 to TRBJ1-1; D may be TRBD1 (5 bases). The CDR3 length is 17 residues. Trimming cost V 9 bases and J 1 base, with 24 bases left between them. Germline V lookup: CDR1 PRHDT, CDR2 FYEKMQ (reference sequence). The chain's CDR3 is CASSLILGRRGNTEAFF. CDR3 coding DNA: TGTGCCAGTAGCCTCATACTGGGAAGGAGGGGGAACACTGAAGCTTTCTTT.

About this clonotype: Its ends do not fully match the called genes, so a read error is possible. The chain recombines TRBV6-5 with TRBJ1-2, with D unclear. The CDR3 spans 14 residues. Germline lookup yields CDR1 MNHEY and CDR2 SVGAGI. This CDR3 reads CVSRPRTAELGYTF. CDR3 coding DNA: TGTGTCAGCAGACCCCGGACGGCTGAGTTGGGCTACACCTTC.

J is TRBJ2-5 and V is TRBV28; perhaps D is TRBD1 or TRBD2 (5 bases each). This CDR3 region has 13 residues. The V gene's germline CDR1 is MDHEN and CDR2 SYDVKM. Trimming took off 6 bases at V and 5 bases at J, with 13 bases between the two ends. The CDR3 nucleotides are TGTGCCAGCAGCCTACTGGGGGTCGAGACCCAGTACTTC. Residues: CASSLLGVETQYF.